The sequence of this T cell receptor beta chain was determined in a study of control samples from healthy donors and cancer patients. This clone has just one count. Germline-derived CDR1 and CDR2 are MNHEY and SVGAGI. Trimming cost V 8 bases and J 2 bases, with 19 bases left between them. The CDR3 runs to 15 residues. The table came from immunoSEQ multiplex PCR; TCRdb's copy has only in-frame clones and leaves some out. In the table there are around 170,000 clones, roughly 90% of which are singletons. The receptor comes from a woman aged 50 to 60 in good health. The specimen was blood. V is TRBV6-5 and J is TRBJ2-7; D remains ambiguous. The CDR3, as DNA: TGTGCCAGCTCCAACCAGTTGGGGTCCACCTACGAGCAGTACTTC. It codes for CASSNQLGSTYEQYF.